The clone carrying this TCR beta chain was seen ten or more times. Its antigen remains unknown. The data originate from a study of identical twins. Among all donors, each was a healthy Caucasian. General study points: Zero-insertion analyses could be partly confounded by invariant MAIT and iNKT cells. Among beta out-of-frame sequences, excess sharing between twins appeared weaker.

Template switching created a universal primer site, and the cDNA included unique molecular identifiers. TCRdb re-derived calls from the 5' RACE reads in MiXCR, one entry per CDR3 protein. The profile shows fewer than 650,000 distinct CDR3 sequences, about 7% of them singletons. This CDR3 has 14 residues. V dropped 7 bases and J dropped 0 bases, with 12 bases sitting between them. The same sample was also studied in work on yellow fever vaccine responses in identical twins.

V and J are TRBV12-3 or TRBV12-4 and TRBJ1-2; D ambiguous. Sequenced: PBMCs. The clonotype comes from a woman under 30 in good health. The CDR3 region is CASTVGRTNYGYTF. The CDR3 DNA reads TGTGCCAGCACCGTTGGGCGAACTAACTATGGCTACACCTTC.